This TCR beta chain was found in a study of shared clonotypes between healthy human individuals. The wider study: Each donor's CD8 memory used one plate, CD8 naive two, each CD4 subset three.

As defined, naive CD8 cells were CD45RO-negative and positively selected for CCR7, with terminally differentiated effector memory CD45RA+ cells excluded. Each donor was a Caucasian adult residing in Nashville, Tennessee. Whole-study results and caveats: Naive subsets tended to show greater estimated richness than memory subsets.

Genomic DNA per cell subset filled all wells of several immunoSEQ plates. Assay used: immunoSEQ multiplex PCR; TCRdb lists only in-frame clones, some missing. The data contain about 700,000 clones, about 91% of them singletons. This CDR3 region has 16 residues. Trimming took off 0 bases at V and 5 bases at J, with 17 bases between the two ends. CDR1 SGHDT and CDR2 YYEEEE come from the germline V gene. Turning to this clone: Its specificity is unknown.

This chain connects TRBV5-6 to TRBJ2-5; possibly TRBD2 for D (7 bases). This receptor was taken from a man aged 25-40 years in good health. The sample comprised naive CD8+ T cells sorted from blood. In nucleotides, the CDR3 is TGTGCCAGCAGCTTGGGAGGCGGGGGCCGAGGGGAGACCCAGTACTTC. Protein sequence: CASSLGGGGRGETQYF.